The 15 T cell receptor beta chains given below trace back to one sample, sequenced in a study of OX40 agonist ivuxolimab in advanced cancers. Libraries were prepared by immunoSEQ multiplex PCR; TCRdb keeps only in-frame clonotypes and omits some of them. The sample lists about 67,000 clones; roughly 82% were seen once. This specimen consisted of CD4+ or CD8+ T cells sorted from blood, obtained in a trial of the OX40 agonist ivuxolimab. The receptors were gathered from an adult with an advanced solid tumor such as melanoma, head and neck, liver or kidney cancer.

The chain has TRBV6-4 and TRBJ2-1, with D perhaps matching TRBD1 or TRBD2 (6 bases each). The germline gives CDR1 MRHNA, CDR2 SNTAGT. Trimming cost V 6 bases and J 6 bases, with 12 bases left between them. The CDR3 runs to 13 residues. CDR3 sequence: CASRKGGSNEQFF. CDR3 nucleotide sequence: TGTGCCAGCAGGAAAGGGGGGTCCAATGAGCAGTTCTTC.

The chain uses TRBV15 and TRBJ1-1; D gene ambiguous. Trimming took 0 bases from V and 4 from J, leaving 9 bases between them. In germline, CDR1 is LNHNV, CDR2 YYDKDF (reference sequence). The CDR3 length is 14 residues. The DNA for the CDR3 is TGTGCCACCAGCAGAGATCCCGGGAGCACTGAAGCTTTCTTT. It specifies CATSRDPGSTEAFF. The variable domain in full, completed from reference TRBV15 and TRBJ1-1, reads DAMVIQNPRYQVTQFGKPVTLSCSQTLNHNVMYWYQQKSSQAPKLLFHYYDKDFNNEADTPDNFQSRRPNTSFCFLDIRSPGLGDTAMYLCATSRDPGSTEAFFGQGTRLTVV.

This chain links TRBV5-6 with TRBJ2-7; 10 bases match TRBD2. This CDR3 is 15 amino acids long. Germline V gives CDR1 SGHDT, CDR2 YYEEEE. With V trimmed by 2 bases and J by 0 bases, 2 bases remained unmatched. The chain's CDR3 is CASSFLAGGSYEQYF. DNA of the CDR3: TGTGCCAGCAGCTTTTTAGCGGGGGGCTCCTACGAGCAGTACTTC.

This clone was detected a few times. J is TRBJ1-2 and V is TRBV18; the D is unclear. The V end lost 2 bases, the J end lost 3 bases, and 4 bases lay between the germline ends. This CDR3 comprises 12 residues. CDR1 is KGHSH, CDR2 LQKENI, per germline. As DNA, the CDR3 is TGTGCCAGCTCACCAGGGGACTATGGCTACACCTTC. As protein: CASSPGDYGYTF.

The DNA for the CDR3 is TGTGCCAGCAGCCGAAGACAGTCCTACGAGCAGTACTTC. Translating it yields CASSRRQSYEQYF. The genes are TRBV11-1 and TRBJ2-7; possibly TRBD1 for D (5 bases). The CDR3 length is 13 residues. Trimming removed 5 bases from V and 1 base from J, with 9 bases in between. CDR1 SGHAT and CDR2 FQDESV come from the germline V gene (reference sequence).

The rearrangement uses TRBV18 and TRBJ2-7; no clear D gene. The CDR3 covers 11 residues. Trimming cost V 3 bases and J 6 bases, with 6 bases left between them. Germline-derived CDR1 and CDR2 are KGHSH and LQKENI. Here the CDR3 DNA reads TGTGCCAGCTCACCCGAGCGCGAGCAGTACTTC. Its protein product is CASSPEREQYF. Full variable domain (missing parts from reference TRBV18 and TRBJ2-7): NAGVMQNPRHLVRRRGQEARLRCSPMKGHSHVYWYRQLPEEGLKFMVYLQKENIIDESGMPKERFSAEFPKEGPSILRIQQVVRGDSAAYFCASSPEREQYFGPGTRLTVT.

This CDR3 is CASTPGGLTGELFF. The CDR3 coding sequence is TGTGCCAGCACCCCCGGGGGGTTGACCGGGGAGCTGTTTTTT. The V call is TRBV2, the J call TRBJ2-2; 7 nucleotides line up with TRBD2. CDR3 length equals 14 residues. J was trimmed by 5 bases and V by 7 bases; bases with no gene match: 7. CDR1 and CDR2 from the germline V gene are SNHLY and FYNNEI.

The chain uses TRBV11-3 and TRBJ2-3; the match to TRBD2 covers 9 bases. Germline CDR1 SGHNT, CDR2 YENEEA. J lost 6 bases, V lost 5 bases, and 9 bases had no gene match. The CDR3 is 15 residues long. The CDR3 DNA is TGTGCCAGCAGCCGCAGCGGGGGGCTAGGGGATACGCAGTATTTT. This codes for CASSRSGGLGDTQYF. Full variable domain (outside the CDR3, taken from reference TRBV11-3 and TRBJ2-3): EAGVVQSPRYKIIEKKQPVAFWCNPISGHNTLYWYLQNLGQGPELLIRYENEEAVDDSQLPKDRFSAERLKGVDSTLKIQPAELGDSAVYLCASSRSGGLGDTQYFGPGTRLTVL.

The chain employs TRBV11-2 and TRBJ1-3; 8 nucleotides agree with TRBD1. Germline CDR1 is SGHAT and CDR2 is FQNNGV. V shed 3 bases, J shed 2 bases, and the junction held 3 bases outside the gene matches. The CDR3 spans 15 residues. CDR3: CASSLDRVTGNTIYF. The CDR3 DNA is TGTGCCAGCAGCTTGGACAGGGTCACTGGAAACACCATATATTTT. The full variable domain, its missing parts supplied by reference TRBV11-2 and TRBJ1-3, is EAGVAQSPRYKIIEKRQSVAFWCNPISGHATLYWYQQILGQGPKLLIQFQNNGVVDDSQLPKDRFSAERLKGVDSTLKIQPAKLEDSAVYLCASSLDRVTGNTIYFGEGSWLTVV.

Regarding this clone: The identical CDR3 is also encoded by other nucleotide sequences in the sample. The CDR3: CASRDRDNQPQHF. In nucleotides, the CDR3 is TGTGCCAGCAGAGACAGGGACAATCAGCCCCAGCATTTT. The V call is TRBV28, the J call TRBJ1-5, with 7 bases aligning to TRBD1. There are 13 residues in the CDR3. Per germline, CDR1 MDHEN and CDR2 SYDVKM. Trimming at V came to 6 bases and at J to 3 bases, leaving 2 bases not matched to a gene. Filled out from reference TRBV28 and TRBJ1-5, the complete variable domain reads DVKVTQSSRYLVKRTGEKVFLECVQDMDHENMFWYRQDPGLGLRLIYFSYDVKMKEKGDIPEGYSVSREKKERFSLILESASTNQTSMYLCASRDRDNQPQHFGDGTRLSIL.

This chain links TRBV5-1 with TRBJ2-7; D is tentatively TRBD1 or TRBD2 (6 bases each). The CDR3 runs to 14 residues. V shed 5 bases and J shed 5 bases, with 17 bases lying between them. Germline loops: CDR1 SGHRS, CDR2 YFSETQ. For the CDR3, the DNA is TGCGCCAGCAGGAGGGGGGAAACGGGAAACGAGCAGTACTTC. This codes for CASRRGETGNEQYF.

The rearrangement joins TRBV29-1 to TRBJ2-2; D is ambiguous. Per germline, CDR1 SQVTM and CDR2 ANQGSEA. With 6 bases removed from V and 5 bases from J, the gap between germline ends came to 13 bases. CDR3 length: 13 amino acids. CDR3 amino acids: CSVVQTRTGELFF. The CDR3 DNA follows: TGCAGCGTGGTCCAGACACGAACCGGGGAGCTGTTTTTT.

This clone was detected only once. The chain recombines TRBV23-1 with TRBJ2-3; no clear D. TRBV23-1 is an open reading frame, and its role is uncertain. Trimming shortened V by 3 bases and J by 2 bases, and 15 bases separated the two germline ends. This CDR3 spans 16 amino acids. The CDR3 DNA sequence: TGCGCCAGCAGTCATAATTCTGGCAAGGACACAGATACGCAGTATTTT. Residues: CASSHNSGKDTDTQYF.

Notes on this clone: The junction departs from germline at one end; a sequencing error may be responsible. This sequence joins TRBV29-1 and TRBJ2-2; TRBD1 is a possible D gene (6 bases). The CDR3 consists of 13 residues. Germline V gene data show CDR1 as SQVTM and CDR2 as ANQGSEA. The CDR3 DNA sequence: TGCAGCGTCCCCACGACAGGTAATCGGGGAGCTGTTTTT. It translates to CSVPTTGNRGAVF.

V and J are TRBV9 and TRBJ1-2, with D uncertain. The CDR3 sequence is 15 residues long. V was shortened by 0 bases and J by 3 bases, with 12 bases between the two germline ends. Germline lookup yields CDR1 SGDLS and CDR2 YYNGEE. Written as DNA, the CDR3 is TGTGCCAGCAGCGTAGATCCGGGTGCCCACTATGGCTACACCTTC. Its translation is CASSVDPGAHYGYTF. Together with reference TRBV9 and TRBJ1-2, the CDR3 gives the full variable domain: DSGVTQTPKHLITATGQRVTLRCSPRSGDLSVYWYQQSLDQGLQFLIQYYNGEERAKGNILERFSAQQFPDLHSELNLSSLELGDSALYFCASSVDPGAHYGYTFGSGTRLTVV.